Listed here are 5 T cell receptor beta chains from one sample, sequenced in a study of metastatic and nonmetastatic thyroid tumors. With MiXCR, TCRdb called clones anew from the PCR reads. The table lists 30,000 to 50,000 clones, 18% of them singletons. All patients were treatment-naive before thyroid surgery. The material sequenced was tumor tissue. Receptor source: a female donor with papillary thyroid cancer or a benign thyroid nodule (not recorded which). Some clones in this sample may be carry-over from other donors' samples.

V usage is TRBV20-1 and J usage is TRBJ1-1, with a weak D call TRBD1 (5 bases). Per the germline V gene, CDR1 is DFQATT and CDR2 is SNEGSKA (reference sequence). V was clipped by 3 bases and J by 4 bases, with 15 bases between them. This CDR3 is built from 14 residues. CDR3 in DNA: TGCAGTGCTAGTGGTCCAGGGTTGCGCACTGAAGCTTTCTTT. Translation gives CSASGPGLRTEAFF.

With regard to this clone: Its ends do not fully match the called genes, so a read error is possible. The chain joins TRBV27 to TRBJ1-1, with D maybe TRBD1 (5 bases). This CDR3 contains 13 residues. Per the germline V gene, CDR1 is MNHEY and CDR2 is SMNVEV (reference sequence). The CDR3 bases are TGTGCCAACAGTTGGGACTTTTTAACTGAAGCTTCCTTT. It codes for CANSWDFLTEASF.

Notes on this clone: A much larger clonotype is one base distant, so this may be a read error. This chain uses TRBV11-2 with TRBJ1-6; 8 nucleotides line up with TRBD1. CDR1 SGHAT and CDR2 FQNNGV come from the germline V gene. The CDR3 length is 19 residues. The J segment lost 0 bases and the V segment lost 6 bases, leaving 13 bases of the junction unmatched. CDR3 residues: CASSYASGQVGSYNSPLHF. The CDR3 DNA reads TGTGCCAGCAGTTATGCCTCGGGACAGGTGGGCTCCTATAATTCACCCCTCCACTTT.

This clone was detected ten times or more. CDR3 DNA sequence: TGCGCCATCGCGAAAGAAGTGGGTGAAGCTTTCTTT. Its translation is CAIAKEVGEAFF. J is TRBJ1-1 and V is TRBV10-2, with D unclear. Deletions cut 10 bases from V and 7 bases from J, with 16 bases between. Germline CDR1 and CDR2: WSHSY and SAAADI. CDR3 length: 12 residues.

This clone turned up a few times. At one end the junction does not follow the germline gene, possibly because of a read error. The rearrangement uses TRBV29-1 and TRBJ2-7, with D perhaps assigned TRBD1 or TRBD2 (6 bases each). The CDR3 covers 12 residues. Looked up from germline, CDR1 is SQVTM and CDR2 is ANQGSEA. The CDR3 DNA reads as TGCAGCGTGGAAGGAGGGGGGAACGAGCAGTACTTC. This encodes CSVEGGGNEQYF.